These 4 T cell receptor beta chains were all obtained from the same sample, sequenced in a study of OX40 agonist ivuxolimab in advanced cancers. Method: immunoSEQ multiplex PCR; TCRdb's copy keeps in-frame clones and lacks some. The sample yields 72,000 or so clones, about 80% seen once. The input for sequencing was CD4+ or CD8+ T cells sorted from blood, taken in a trial of the OX40 agonist ivuxolimab. The receptors were gathered from an adult with an advanced solid tumor such as melanoma, head and neck, liver or kidney cancer.

The V call is TRBV5-1, the J call TRBJ1-1, with TRBD1 matching 7 bases. Per germline, CDR1 SGHRS and CDR2 YFSETQ. The CDR3 consists of 16 residues. Trimming took 0 bases from V and 4 from J; bases not matched to a gene: 9. The CDR3 DNA is TGCGCCAGCAGCTTGGGGCACAGGGGATTGGGCACTGAAGCTTTCTTT. It yields the protein CASSLGHRGLGTEAFF.

DNA for the CDR3: TGTGCCAGCAGCCAAGTCGGGGGACCGGGCACTGAAGCTTTCTTT. It yields the protein CASSQVGGPGTEAFF. J is TRBJ1-1 and V is TRBV4-2, with TRBD1 as a possible D gene (5 bases). CDR1 is LGHNA, CDR2 YNFKEQ, per germline. The CDR3 is 15 residues long. Deletions cut 1 base from V and 4 bases from J, with 13 bases between.

The chain couples TRBV28 to TRBJ2-6; D gene unclear. V lost 6 bases and J 1 base, leaving 7 bases between the germline ends. The germline CDR1 and CDR2 sequences are MDHEN and SYDVKM. CDR3 length: 14 residues. The CDR3 loop reads CASSLRSGANVLTF. CDR3 nucleotides: TGTGCCAGCAGCCTCAGGTCTGGGGCCAACGTCCTGACTTTC.

This clone was seen more than once but under ten times. Here the CDR3 DNA reads TGTGCCAGCAAGGCAGGGGGCTACCTGGACTATGGCTACACCTTC. It codes for CASKAGGYLDYGYTF. The rearrangement uses TRBV6-5 and TRBJ1-2, with TRBD1 identical over 8 bases. Germline CDR1 reads MNHEY; CDR2 reads SVGAGI. The CDR3 consists of 15 residues. V trimming: 7 bases; J trimming: 3 bases; junction bases outside the gene matches: 10.